This TCR beta chain is drawn from a study of blood T cell repertoires in COVID-19. Overall study context: The samples span acute and convalescent COVID-19 from the United States, Italy and Spain. T cells, B-cell-depleted T cells, or PBMCs supplied cDNA or gDNA.

From germline, CDR1 is MDHEN and CDR2 SYDVKM. Trimming pared 10 bases from V and 6 bases from J, leaving 18 bases between. The CDR3 contains 13 residues. This clone appeared once. Source study methods: Reference gene primer amplification gave nucleated cell count estimates. TCRdb keeps only in-frame clones here, not all; method: immunoSEQ multiplex PCR. The V and J calls and clone size come from that table; D and trimming were worked out from the DNA. The sample lists around 120,000 clones, about 86% occurring once. Sequencing used peripheral blood. The clonotype comes from a man aged 80 or over with active or convalescent COVID-19. The chain has TRBV28 and TRBJ1-2; D not certain. The CDR3 loop reads CATKELPSNGYTF. DNA for the CDR3: TGTGCCACCAAGGAGCTCCCCAGCAATGGCTACACCTTC.